The rows below give T cell receptor beta chains drawn from one sample of a study of neurological immune-mediated disorders. One entry per CDR3 protein, called by TCRdb with MiXCR from the 5' RACE reads. The sample consists of approximately 77,000 distinct CDR3 sequences, about 9% of them appearing once. The source material was PBMCs. The receptors stem from a man aged 50-59 years in good health. Both conserved end residues are part of each CDR3. D genes are given only for firm matches. A clone size is listed for some rows: how often the clone was seen (once, few, many), or a class if it is expanded.

clone size: many
D gene: .
J gene: TRBJ1-1
V gene: TRBV12-3/TRBV12-4
CDR3 DNA: TGTGCCAGCAGTTTACGACGGGGGACTGAAGCTTTCTTT
CDR3 protein: CASSLRRGTEAFF

clone size: many
D gene: .
J gene: TRBJ2-7
V gene: TRBV12-3/TRBV12-4
CDR3 DNA: TGTGCCAGCAGTCCCACCGACGGGGCCTACGAGCAGTACTTC
CDR3 protein: CASSPTDGAYEQYF

clone size: few
D gene: .
J gene: TRBJ2-1
V gene: TRBV7-2
CDR3 DNA: TGTGCCAGCAAACAGACAGCCGGGACGACATACAATGAGCAGTTCTTC
CDR3 protein: CASKQTAGTTYNEQFF

clone size: .
D gene: TRBD1
J gene: TRBJ2-5
V gene: TRBV5-1
CDR3 DNA: TGCGCCAGGAGCCTGCCGACAGGGGGAATGGAGGAGACCCAGTACTTC
CDR3 protein: CARSLPTGGMEETQYF

clone size: many
D gene: TRBD1
J gene: TRBJ2-2
V gene: TRBV5-5
CDR3 DNA: TGTGCCAGCAGCCTACCCCGGACAGGGGGCGCCGGGGAGCTGTTTTTT
CDR3 protein: CASSLPRTGGAGELFF

clone size: many
D gene: .
J gene: TRBJ2-5
V gene: TRBV10-3
CDR3 DNA: TGTGCCATCAGTGAGTCCAGGACAGCACAAGAGACCCAGTACTTC
CDR3 protein: CAISESRTAQETQYF

clone size: many
D gene: TRBD2
J gene: TRBJ2-7
V gene: TRBV7-2
CDR3 DNA: TGTGCCAGCAGCCCGCATAGCGGGAGGAGTTACGAGCAGTACTTC
CDR3 protein: CASSPHSGRSYEQYF

clone size: many
D gene: TRBD2
J gene: TRBJ2-7
V gene: TRBV6-2/TRBV6-3
CDR3 DNA: TGTGCCAGCAGTAAGCGGGACCCCCTCCACGAGCAGTACTTC
CDR3 protein: CASSKRDPLHEQYF

clone size: many
D gene: .
J gene: TRBJ1-4
V gene: TRBV5-1
CDR3 DNA: TGCGCCAGCAGCTTGGAGACAGCCCATAATGAAAAACTGTTTTTT
CDR3 protein: CASSLETAHNEKLFF

clone size: few
D gene: .
J gene: TRBJ1-6
V gene: TRBV5-1
CDR3 DNA: TGCGCCAGCAGCTTGCAGGGGAATAATTCACCCCTCCACTTT
CDR3 protein: CASSLQGNNSPLHF

clone size: .
D gene: TRBD2
J gene: TRBJ2-5
V gene: TRBV11-2
CDR3 DNA: TGTGCCAGCAGCTTAGATAGGACTAGCACCCAAGAGACCCAGTACTTC
CDR3 protein: CASSLDRTSTQETQYF

clone size: many
D gene: TRBD2
J gene: TRBJ2-3
V gene: TRBV5-1
CDR3 DNA: TGCGCCAGCAGCTTGGGACGCGGGACTAGCGGGGTTTTCTCCACAGATACGCAGTATTTT
CDR3 protein: CASSLGRGTSGVFSTDTQYF

clone size: many
D gene: .
J gene: TRBJ2-4
V gene: TRBV28
CDR3 DNA: TGTGCCAGCAGTTTCACCCGTGGCGGGGCAGTAGCCAAAAACATTCAGTACTTC
CDR3 protein: CASSFTRGGAVAKNIQYF

clone size: many
D gene: TRBD2
J gene: TRBJ2-3
V gene: TRBV7-7
CDR3 DNA: TGTGCCAGCAGCTTGTCACTAGCGGCAGGCACAGATACGCAGTATTTT
CDR3 protein: CASSLSLAAGTDTQYF

clone size: many
D gene: TRBD2
J gene: TRBJ2-1
V gene: TRBV3-1
CDR3 DNA: TGTGCCAGCAGCCCGAAACGGACTAGCGCCTACAATGAGCAGTTCTTC
CDR3 protein: CASSPKRTSAYNEQFF

clone size: .
D gene: .
J gene: TRBJ2-1
V gene: TRBV29-1
CDR3 DNA: TGCAGCGCCCGTAGGGGAGACAATGAGCAGTTCTTC
CDR3 protein: CSARRGDNEQFF

clone size: many
D gene: .
J gene: TRBJ2-5
V gene: TRBV5-1
CDR3 DNA: TGCGCCAGCAGCCTGGGGGCGGACCAAGAGACCCAGTACTTC
CDR3 protein: CASSLGADQETQYF

clone size: many
D gene: TRBD2
J gene: TRBJ2-1
V gene: TRBV27
CDR3 DNA: TGTGCCAGCAGTTCTAGCGGGGCGAGCTCCTACAATGAGCAGTTCTTC
CDR3 protein: CASSSSGASSYNEQFF

clone size: many
D gene: .
J gene: TRBJ2-2
V gene: TRBV7-2
CDR3 DNA: TGTGCCAGCAGCGTACAGAGAAGCACCGGGGAGCTGTTTTTT
CDR3 protein: CASSVQRSTGELFF

clone size: many
D gene: .
J gene: TRBJ2-2
V gene: TRBV5-1
CDR3 DNA: TGCGCCAGCAGCTGGGGAGGGACAGGTTCCACCGGGGAGCTGTTTTTT
CDR3 protein: CASSWGGTGSTGELFF

clone size: many
D gene: TRBD2
J gene: TRBJ2-1
V gene: TRBV6-1
CDR3 DNA: TGTGCCAGCAGGGGACTAGGGGGAATACCCTACAATGAGCAGTTCTTC
CDR3 protein: CASRGLGGIPYNEQFF

clone size: many
D gene: .
J gene: TRBJ1-5
V gene: TRBV12-3/TRBV12-4
CDR3 DNA: TGTGCCAGCAGTCACCGGGACGGGAGCAATCAGCCCCAGCATTTT
CDR3 protein: CASSHRDGSNQPQHF

clone size: many
D gene: .
J gene: TRBJ2-7
V gene: TRBV3-1
CDR3 DNA: TGTGCCAGCAGCCAAGAAGGGCAGGGGGGCTACGAGCAGTACTTC
CDR3 protein: CASSQEGQGGYEQYF

clone size: many
D gene: .
J gene: TRBJ1-5
V gene: TRBV15
CDR3 DNA: TGTGCCACCAGCAGAGCCTCCCTCTTTAGGGCCAATCAGCCCCAGCATTTT
CDR3 protein: CATSRASLFRANQPQHF

clone size: many
D gene: .
J gene: TRBJ2-2
V gene: TRBV20-1
CDR3 DNA: TGCAGTGCTACAGGAGCGAACACCGGGGAGCTGTTTTTT
CDR3 protein: CSATGANTGELFF

clone size: many
D gene: .
J gene: TRBJ2-3
V gene: TRBV5-1
CDR3 DNA: TGCGCCAGCAGCTTAGGACCCCCGAACACAGATACGCAGTATTTT
CDR3 protein: CASSLGPPNTDTQYF

clone size: many
D gene: .
J gene: TRBJ2-3
V gene: TRBV12-3/TRBV12-4
CDR3 DNA: TGTGCCAGCCTAACCCCAAAAACAGGCACAGATACGCAGTATTTT
CDR3 protein: CASLTPKTGTDTQYF

clone size: many
D gene: .
J gene: TRBJ1-6
V gene: TRBV2
CDR3 DNA: TGTGCCAGCACCGCACTCGGACGGCAGAATTCACCCCTCCACTTT
CDR3 protein: CASTALGRQNSPLHF

clone size: many
D gene: .
J gene: TRBJ2-2
V gene: TRBV6-6
CDR3 DNA: TGTGCCAGCAGTACGACACCGAACACCGGGGAGCTGTTTTTT
CDR3 protein: CASSTTPNTGELFF

clone size: many
D gene: .
J gene: TRBJ2-2
V gene: TRBV18
CDR3 DNA: TGTGCCAGCTCACCGCGGACCGGGGAGCTGTTTTTT
CDR3 protein: CASSPRTGELFF

clone size: many
D gene: .
J gene: TRBJ1-1
V gene: TRBV18
CDR3 DNA: TGTGCCAGCTCACCACCGGTCGAAGGCAGGGGCACTGAAGCTTTCTTT
CDR3 protein: CASSPPVEGRGTEAFF

clone size: many
D gene: .
J gene: TRBJ1-2
V gene: TRBV28
CDR3 DNA: TGTGCCAGCAGGACGGGATCGGCGGACTATGGCTACACCTTC
CDR3 protein: CASRTGSADYGYTF

clone size: many
D gene: TRBD2
J gene: TRBJ2-1
V gene: TRBV20-1
CDR3 DNA: TGCAGTGCCCGGACTAGCGGACTCAATGAGCAGTTCTTC
CDR3 protein: CSARTSGLNEQFF

clone size: many
D gene: .
J gene: TRBJ2-7
V gene: TRBV7-2
CDR3 DNA: TGTGCCAGCAGCTCGCGGGGTCTAGCAATAACCCACGAGCAGTACTTC
CDR3 protein: CASSSRGLAITHEQYF

clone size: many
D gene: .
J gene: TRBJ1-5
V gene: TRBV18
CDR3 DNA: TGTGCCAGCTCACCGGGCCAGGGGAGTAGGAATCAGCCCCAGCATTTT
CDR3 protein: CASSPGQGSRNQPQHF

clone size: many
D gene: .
J gene: TRBJ1-6
V gene: TRBV6-5
CDR3 DNA: TGTGCCAGCAGTTACTCGAGACAGGTTTCACCCCTCCACTTT
CDR3 protein: CASSYSRQVSPLHF

clone size: many
D gene: .
J gene: TRBJ1-4
V gene: TRBV5-1
CDR3 DNA: TGCGCCAGCAGCTTGGGAATCGGAGGCGGGGCAACTAATGAAAAACTGTTTTTT
CDR3 protein: CASSLGIGGGATNEKLFF

clone size: many
D gene: TRBD2
J gene: TRBJ2-1
V gene: TRBV7-9
CDR3 DNA: TGTGCCAGCAGCTCCCTTAGGGAGGGCTACAATGAGCAGTTCTTC
CDR3 protein: CASSSLREGYNEQFF

clone size: many
D gene: .
J gene: TRBJ2-3
V gene: TRBV29-1
CDR3 DNA: TGCAGCGGGATCCCCCGGGGCACAGATACGCAGTATTTT
CDR3 protein: CSGIPRGTDTQYF

clone size: .
D gene: TRBD2
J gene: TRBJ2-5
V gene: TRBV6-2/TRBV6-3
CDR3 DNA: TGTGCCAGCAGTTATTCTCTGTCTAGCGGGAGACGGTGGCAAGAGACCCAGTACTTC
CDR3 protein: CASSYSLSSGRRWQETQYF

clone size: few
D gene: TRBD1
J gene: TRBJ2-3
V gene: TRBV4-3
CDR3 DNA: TGCGCCAGCAGCCCTGGGACAGGTCGTACAGATACGCAGTATTTT
CDR3 protein: CASSPGTGRTDTQYF

clone size: many
D gene: .
J gene: TRBJ1-2
V gene: TRBV10-3
CDR3 DNA: TGTGCCATCAGTGACAATCTGGGAGGCTACACCTTC
CDR3 protein: CAISDNLGGYTF

clone size: many
D gene: TRBD2
J gene: TRBJ2-1
V gene: TRBV28
CDR3 DNA: TGTGCCATTGAGGCGGGAGGGGGATCCTACAATGAGCAGTTCTTC
CDR3 protein: CAIEAGGGSYNEQFF

clone size: many
D gene: .
J gene: TRBJ1-3
V gene: TRBV6-6
CDR3 DNA: TGTGCCAGCAGTCCCATCTCCGTGTCTGGAAACACCATATATTTT
CDR3 protein: CASSPISVSGNTIYF

clone size: many
D gene: .
J gene: TRBJ2-5
V gene: TRBV24-1
CDR3 DNA: TGTGCCACCAGTGGCCCGGGACCACAAGAGACCCAGTACTTC
CDR3 protein: CATSGPGPQETQYF

clone size: many
D gene: .
J gene: TRBJ2-7
V gene: TRBV7-2
CDR3 DNA: TGTGCCAGCAGCCGGGACGGGGTAACGTTCGAGCAGTACTTC
CDR3 protein: CASSRDGVTFEQYF

clone size: many
D gene: TRBD2
J gene: TRBJ2-2
V gene: TRBV20-1
CDR3 DNA: TGCAGTGCTCTCCTTAGCGGGGGGGCCCCCACCGGGGAGCTGTTTTTT
CDR3 protein: CSALLSGGAPTGELFF

clone size: many
D gene: .
J gene: TRBJ1-1
V gene: TRBV6-5
CDR3 DNA: TGTGCCAGCGGACGGGCGAACACTGAAGCTTTCTTT
CDR3 protein: CASGRANTEAFF

clone size: many
D gene: TRBD1
J gene: TRBJ1-6
V gene: TRBV20-1
CDR3 DNA: TGCAGTGGGGACAGGACGAGCTCCTATAATTCACCCCTCCACTTT
CDR3 protein: CSGDRTSSYNSPLHF

clone size: many
D gene: TRBD2
J gene: TRBJ2-3
V gene: TRBV20-1
CDR3 DNA: TGCAGTGCTAGTTCGGGCGGGAGGGAAGATACGCAGTATTTT
CDR3 protein: CSASSGGREDTQYF

clone size: few
D gene: .
J gene: TRBJ1-2
V gene: TRBV7-9
CDR3 DNA: TGTGCCAGCAGCCTATTGACGGCAAACTATGGCTACACCTTC
CDR3 protein: CASSLLTANYGYTF

clone size: many
D gene: TRBD1
J gene: TRBJ2-3
V gene: TRBV7-3
CDR3 DNA: TGTGCCAGCACCCAGGGACAGGGGGCTACAGATACGCAGTATTTT
CDR3 protein: CASTQGQGATDTQYF

clone size: many
D gene: .
J gene: TRBJ1-1
V gene: TRBV7-8
CDR3 DNA: TGTGCCAGCAGCTCCCCTTTGGGGAACACTGAAGCTTTCTTT
CDR3 protein: CASSSPLGNTEAFF

clone size: many
D gene: .
J gene: TRBJ2-1
V gene: TRBV6-1
CDR3 DNA: TGTGCCAGCAGGAGTGGCGTCAATGAGCAGTTCTTC
CDR3 protein: CASRSGVNEQFF

clone size: .
D gene: TRBD1
J gene: TRBJ2-1
V gene: TRBV7-2
CDR3 DNA: TGTGCCAGCAGCTTAGCGGGACAGGTATACAATGAGCAGTTCTTC
CDR3 protein: CASSLAGQVYNEQFF

clone size: many
D gene: .
J gene: TRBJ1-5
V gene: TRBV6-4
CDR3 DNA: TGTGCCAGCAGTGACCACCGGGATCAATATCAGCCCCAGCATTTT
CDR3 protein: CASSDHRDQYQPQHF

clone size: .
D gene: .
J gene: TRBJ2-7
V gene: TRBV3-1
CDR3 DNA: TGTGCCAGCAGCGCCCAGGGGGGCAGGATGCGAGAGCAGTACTTC
CDR3 protein: CASSAQGGRMREQYF

clone size: many
D gene: .
J gene: TRBJ1-2
V gene: TRBV12-3/TRBV12-4
CDR3 DNA: TGTGCCAGCAGTTACCTGACTGGGAACTATGGCTACACCTTC
CDR3 protein: CASSYLTGNYGYTF

clone size: many
D gene: TRBD2
J gene: TRBJ2-1
V gene: TRBV28
CDR3 DNA: TGTGCCAGCAGTTCCGTTACCGGGACTAGCGGGTTATTGATTTCGCATGAGCAGTTCTTC
CDR3 protein: CASSSVTGTSGLLISHEQFF

clone size: many
D gene: .
J gene: TRBJ2-7
V gene: TRBV12-3/TRBV12-4
CDR3 DNA: TGTGCCAGCAGCCCTCCCGGGACCTATGCGGGTGTCAAGCAGTACTTC
CDR3 protein: CASSPPGTYAGVKQYF